Listed below are T cell receptor beta chains from one sample, sequenced in a study of blood T cell repertoires in COVID-19. TCRdb's copy holds only in-frame clones and misses some; the assay was immunoSEQ multiplex PCR. There are about 500,000 clones in the sample; about 89% occur only once, and under 8.5% lies in the top ten. Input material: peripheral blood. Receptor source: a woman aged 45-60 years with COVID-19, enrolled during active disease. Both conserved end residues are part of each CDR3. The D gene is left open where the match is weak.

j_gene,d_gene,v_gene,CDR3aa,CDR3nt
TRBJ1-2,TRBD1,TRBV5-1,CASSPTGGGYGYTF,TGCGCCAGCAGCCCGACAGGGGGCGGCTATGGCTACACCTTC
TRBJ1-1,.,TRBV5-5,CASSGEVTEAFF,TGTGCCAGCAGCGGTGAGGTTACTGAAGCTTTCTTT
TRBJ2-1,.,TRBV12-5,CASGLAPLRGNEQFF,TGTGCTAGTGGTTTGGCCCCCCTAAGGGGCAATGAGCAGTTCTTC
TRBJ2-1,.,TRBV10-1,CASRIGGPALNEQFF,TGCGCCAGCCGGATCGGGGGTCCCGCGTTAAATGAGCAGTTCTTC
TRBJ2-7,.,TRBV2,CASSESFGTPIYEQYF,TGTGCCAGCAGTGAAAGTTTCGGGACACCCATCTACGAGCAGTACTTC
TRBJ2-1,TRBD1,TRBV23-1,CASSQTVGTGGANYNEQFF,TGCGCCAGCAGTCAAACGGTAGGGACAGGGGGCGCAAACTACAATGAGCAGTTCTTC
TRBJ1-1,.,TRBV27,CASRAGGPNTEAFF,TGTGCCAGCAGGGCAGGAGGACCGAACACTGAAGCTTTCTTT
TRBJ2-7,.,TRBV29-1,CSGIAVHEQYF,TGCAGCGGGATAGCGGTCCACGAGCAGTACTTC
TRBJ2-7,TRBD1,TRBV7-9,CASSPFRDSLNSYEQYF,TGTGCCAGCAGCCCTTTCCGGGACAGTCTGAATTCCTACGAGCAGTACTTC
TRBJ2-3,.,TRBV5-1,CASSLGFREDTQYF,TGCGCCAGCAGCTTGGGGTTCAGGGAAGATACGCAGTATTTT
TRBJ1-1,.,TRBV12-3/TRBV12-4,CASSFAENTEAFF,TGTGCCAGCAGTTTTGCGGAGAACACTGAAGCTTTCTTT
TRBJ2-5,.,TRBV7-6,CASSFKETQYF,TGTGCCAGCAGCTTTAAAGAGACCCAGTACTTC
TRBJ1-2,.,TRBV30,CAWRSGGRVGYTF,TGTGCCTGGAGATCGGGGGGCAGGGTTGGCTACACCTTC
TRBJ2-2,.,TRBV11-2,CASSLERQRTGELFF,TGTGCCAGCAGCTTAGAGAGGCAGAGGACCGGGGAGCTGTTTTTT
TRBJ1-1,.,TRBV2,CASSAQGPNTEAFF,TGTGCCAGCAGTGCGCAGGGCCCGAACACTGAAGCTTTCTTT
TRBJ2-7,.,TRBV7-3,CASTYPVPGAFYEQYF,TGTGCCAGCACCTATCCGGTCCCAGGGGCATTCTACGAGCAGTACTTC